The 8 T cell receptor beta chains presented below share a single source sample, sequenced in a study of blood T cell repertoires in COVID-19. Assay: immunoSEQ multiplex PCR; the TCRdb copy retains only in-frame clones and omits some. Of about 59,000 clones listed, more than 80% are singletons. Sequenced material: peripheral blood. The receptors were sampled from a man older than 75 with acute or convalescent COVID-19.

The chain couples TRBV19 to TRBJ1-1; D unresolved. Germline V CDR1 and CDR2: LNHDA, SQIVND (reference sequence). The CDR3 runs to 15 residues. Trimming took off 5 bases at V and 5 bases at J, with 18 bases between the two ends. CDR3 bases: TGTGCCAGTAGTCCCCAGGCCGGCGCGGGTACTGAAGCTTTCTTT. Translation gives CASSPQAGAGTEAFF.

The chain combines TRBV5-1 with TRBJ2-7; 12 positions match TRBD1. The CDR3 sequence is 18 residues long. Germline CDR1 is SGHRS and CDR2 is YFSETQ. Trimming at V came to 3 bases and at J to 0 bases, leaving 10 bases not matched to a gene. The CDR3 coding sequence is TGCGCCAGCAGCTCGGGACAGGGGGCCTCTATCCTCTCCTACGAGCAGTACTTC. The encoded protein is CASSSGQGASILSYEQYF.

About this clone: The sample holds other DNA sequences that translate to the same CDR3. This chain links TRBV5-1 with TRBJ2-5; TRBD2 might be the D (5 bases). Germline loops: CDR1 SGHRS, CDR2 YFSETQ. This CDR3 has 14 amino acids. Between the trimmed V and J ends, which lost 0 bases and 1 base, there was a span of 7 bases. CDR3 sequence (DNA): TGCGCCAGCAGCTTGGGGCGGGTCCAAGAGACCCAGTACTTC. As protein: CASSLGRVQETQYF.

V is TRBV18 and J is TRBJ2-3; 7 bases agree with TRBD1. V was clipped by 3 bases and J by 4 bases; unmatched bases: 7. CDR3 length: 15 amino acids. In germline, CDR1 is KGHSH, CDR2 LQKENI. The CDR3 here is CASSPQRQGADTQYF. Written as DNA, the CDR3 is TGTGCCAGCTCACCGCAAAGACAGGGTGCAGATACGCAGTATTTT.

The chain joins TRBV30 to TRBJ2-2; a possible D gene is TRBD1 (6 bases). Germline V gene data show CDR1 as GTSNPN and CDR2 as SVGIG (reference sequence). This CDR3 spans 19 amino acids. V was cut by 2 bases and J by 2 bases, with 24 bases left in between. This CDR3 is CAWSPLGDTYESNTGELFF. The DNA for the CDR3 is TGTGCCTGGAGTCCCCTCGGGGACACCTATGAGTCCAACACCGGGGAGCTGTTTTTT. Full variable domain (outside the CDR3, taken from reference TRBV30 and TRBJ2-2): SQTIHQWPATLVQPVGSPLSLECTVEGTSNPNLYWYRQAAGRGLQLLFYSVGIGQISSEVPQNLSASRPQDRQFILSSKKLLLSDSGFYLCAWSPLGDTYESNTGELFFGEGSRLTVL.

This rearrangement joins TRBV6-5 to TRBJ2-5, with a weak D call TRBD1 (6 bases). V lost 2 bases and J 6 bases, leaving 19 bases between the germline ends. The CDR3 extends over 16 amino acids. CDR1 MNHEY and CDR2 SVGAGI come from the germline V gene. The chain's CDR3 is CASSYGRGDVFQTQYF. The CDR3 DNA follows: TGTGCCAGCAGTTACGGCAGGGGAGACGTCTTCCAGACCCAGTACTTC.

The chain recombines TRBV19 with TRBJ1-2; 10 bases are a match to TRBD1. V trimming: 2 bases; J trimming: 5 bases; junction bases outside the gene matches: 2. In germline, CDR1 is LNHDA, CDR2 SQIVND (reference sequence). The CDR3 runs to 14 residues. The CDR3 protein is CASSIRDRGYGYTF. CDR3 sequence (DNA): TGTGCCAGTAGTATACGGGACAGGGGATATGGCTACACCTTC.

Only a few counts were recorded for this clone. In DNA form, the CDR3 reads TGTGCCAGCAGCTTAAGAACCCAGGGGAATTCACCCCTCCACTTT. The encoded protein is CASSLRTQGNSPLHF. This chain joins TRBV11-2 and TRBJ1-6; perhaps TRBD1 as D (6 bases). The ends were cut back, 2 bases at V and 7 bases at J, with 12 bases in the middle. There are 15 residues in the CDR3. The germline gives CDR1 SGHAT, CDR2 FQNNGV.